Included here is one T cell receptor (beta chain) sequence, with context. What it binds is unknown. This record comes from a study of cytomegalovirus exposure and HLA in healthy donors. Both 60 Vbeta primers and 13 Jbeta primers went into the PCR. The protocol was immunoSEQ multiplex PCR, while the TCRdb copy is restricted to in-frame clones and leaves out a portion. The sample consists of some 130,000 clones, over 60% of them appearing once. Deletions cut 4 bases from V and 4 bases from J, with 15 bases between. CDR3 length equals 16 residues. Germline assignment: CDR1 SGHKS and CDR2 YYEKEE (reference sequence). Notes on the study in general: Because they were indistinguishable, some V segments, including TRBV6-2 and TRBV6-3, were excluded. In vitro data verified three CMV-associated chains as specific for CMV antigens. When analyzed later, the rates of TCR association showed variation by HLA locus, with DRB1 the most and HLA-C the fewest.

This chain joins TRBV5-5 and TRBJ1-6; D not resolved. The clonotype comes from a man aged 40-50 years in good health and CMV-seronegative. Sequencing input: PBMCs. The CDR3 spells CASSPYPRSYNSPLHF. The CDR3 region has the DNA TGTGCCAGCAGCCCCTACCCCAGGTCTTATAATTCACCCCTCCACTTT.